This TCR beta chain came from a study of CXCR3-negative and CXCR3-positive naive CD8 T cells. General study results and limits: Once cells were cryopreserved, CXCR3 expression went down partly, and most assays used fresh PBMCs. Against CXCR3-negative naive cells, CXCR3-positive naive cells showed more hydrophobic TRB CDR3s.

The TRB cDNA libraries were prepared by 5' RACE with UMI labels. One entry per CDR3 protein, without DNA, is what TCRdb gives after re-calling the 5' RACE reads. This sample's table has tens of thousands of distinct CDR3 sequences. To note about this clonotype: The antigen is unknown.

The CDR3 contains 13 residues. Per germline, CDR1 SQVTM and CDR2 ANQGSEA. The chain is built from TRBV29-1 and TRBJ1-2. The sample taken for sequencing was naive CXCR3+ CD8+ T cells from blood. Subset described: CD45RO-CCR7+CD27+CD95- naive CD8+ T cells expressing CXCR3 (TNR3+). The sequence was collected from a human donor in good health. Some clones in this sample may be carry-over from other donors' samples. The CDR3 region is CSGGPLGSIGYTF. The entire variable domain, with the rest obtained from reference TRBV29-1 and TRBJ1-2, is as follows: SAVISQKPSRDICQRGTSLTIQCQVDSQVTMMFWYRQQPGQSLTLIATANQGSEATYESGFVIDKFPISRPNLTFSTLTVSNMSPEDSSIYLCSGGPLGSIGYTFGSGTRLTVV.